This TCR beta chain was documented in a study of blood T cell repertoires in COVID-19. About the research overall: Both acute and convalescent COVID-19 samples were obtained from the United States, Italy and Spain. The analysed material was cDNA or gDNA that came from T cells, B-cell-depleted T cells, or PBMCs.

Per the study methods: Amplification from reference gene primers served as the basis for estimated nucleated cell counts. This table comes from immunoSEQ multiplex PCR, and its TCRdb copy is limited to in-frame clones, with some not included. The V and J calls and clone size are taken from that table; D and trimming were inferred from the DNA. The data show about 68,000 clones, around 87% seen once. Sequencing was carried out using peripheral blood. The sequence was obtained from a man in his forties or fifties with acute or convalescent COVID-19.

Here the CDR3 DNA reads TGTGCCAGCAGCAGACTAGCGGGAGGACCCTACAATGAGCAGTTCTTC. Amino acid sequence: CASSRLAGGPYNEQFF. The chain links TRBV7-3 to TRBJ2-1; the match to TRBD2 covers 13 bases. This CDR3 has 16 residues. Trimming at V came to 5 bases and at J to 2 bases, leaving 3 bases not matched to a gene. Per the germline V gene, CDR1 is SGHTA and CDR2 is FQGTGA.